This T cell receptor beta chain comes out of a study of T cell responses to AZD1222 COVID-19 vaccine. Points from the study as a whole: Repertoire sampling was restricted to post-peak T cell response timepoints.

The sample holds a few counts of this clone. Antigen: not known. A read error may account for a junction end that differs from germline. The method was immunoSEQ multiplex PCR; TCRdb's version includes in-frame clones alone and lacks a portion of them. In the table there are around 130,000 clones, roughly 84% of which are singletons. Per the germline V gene, CDR1 is SGHTA and CDR2 is FQGNSA. The CDR3 is 11 amino acids. The clonotype originates from an adult in good health. This chain links TRBV7-2 with TRBJ2-5; D gene unclear. Here the sequenced sample was peripheral blood, taken on day 0 of AZD1222 vaccination. The CDR3 sequence: CASTLVETQYF. The CDR3 coding sequence is TGTGCCAGCACCTTAGTGGAGACCCAGTACTTC.